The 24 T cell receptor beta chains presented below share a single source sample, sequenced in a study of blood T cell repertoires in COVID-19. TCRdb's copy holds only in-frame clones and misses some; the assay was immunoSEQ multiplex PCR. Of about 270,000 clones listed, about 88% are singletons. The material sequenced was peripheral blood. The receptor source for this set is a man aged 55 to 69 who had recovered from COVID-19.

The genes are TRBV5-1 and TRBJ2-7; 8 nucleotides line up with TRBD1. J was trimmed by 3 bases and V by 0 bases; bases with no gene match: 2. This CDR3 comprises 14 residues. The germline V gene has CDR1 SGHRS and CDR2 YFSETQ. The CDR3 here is CASSLGTGYYEQYF. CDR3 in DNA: TGCGCCAGCAGCTTGGGGACAGGGTACTACGAGCAGTACTTC.

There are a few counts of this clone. CDR3 loop: CASSLSQGHNEQYF. CDR3 nucleotides: TGCGCCAGCAGCTTGAGTCAGGGGCACAACGAGCAGTACTTC. The chain is built from TRBV5-1 and TRBJ2-7; possible D gene TRBD1, 6 bases. Germline V lookup: CDR1 SGHRS, CDR2 YFSETQ. This CDR3 has 14 residues. V shed 1 base and J shed 5 bases, with 13 bases lying between them. The variable domain in full, completed from reference TRBV5-1 and TRBJ2-7, reads KAGVTQTPRYLIKTRGQQVTLSCSPISGHRSVSWYQQTPGQGLQFLFEYFSETQRNKGNFPGRFSGRQFSNSRSEMNVSTLELGDSALYLCASSLSQGHNEQYFGPGTRLTVT.

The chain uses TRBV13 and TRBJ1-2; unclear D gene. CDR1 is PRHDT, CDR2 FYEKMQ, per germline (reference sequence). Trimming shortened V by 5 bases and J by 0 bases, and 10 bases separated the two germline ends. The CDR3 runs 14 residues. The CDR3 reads CASSTRHANYGYTF. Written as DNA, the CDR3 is TGTGCCAGCAGCACCCGACATGCTAACTATGGCTACACCTTC.

CDR3 nucleotide sequence: TGTGCCAGCATTCTCACAGGACACGAGCAGTACTTC. Translated: CASILTGHEQYF. V gene TRBV6-5 combines with J gene TRBJ2-7, with D maybe TRBD1 (5 bases). Germline lookup yields CDR1 MNHEY and CDR2 SVGAGI. V dropped 7 bases and J dropped 5 bases, with 12 bases sitting between them. The length of the CDR3 is 12 residues.

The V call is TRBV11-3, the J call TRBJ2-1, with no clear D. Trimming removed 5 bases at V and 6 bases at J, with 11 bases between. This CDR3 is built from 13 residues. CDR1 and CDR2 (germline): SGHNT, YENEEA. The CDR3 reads CASSLPPGNEQFF. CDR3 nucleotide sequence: TGTGCCAGCAGCCTCCCGCCGGGCAATGAGCAGTTCTTC.

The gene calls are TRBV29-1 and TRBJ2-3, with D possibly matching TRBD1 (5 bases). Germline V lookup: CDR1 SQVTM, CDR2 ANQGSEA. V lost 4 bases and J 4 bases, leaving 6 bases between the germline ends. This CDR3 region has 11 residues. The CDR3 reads CSVAGSDTQYF. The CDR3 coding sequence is TGCAGCGTTGCAGGGTCAGATACGCAGTATTTT.

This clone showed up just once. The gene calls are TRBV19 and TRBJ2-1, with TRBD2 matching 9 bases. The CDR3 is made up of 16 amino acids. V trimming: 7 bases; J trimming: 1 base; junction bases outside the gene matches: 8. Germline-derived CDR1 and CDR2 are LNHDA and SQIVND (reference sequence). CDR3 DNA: TGTGCCAGTATGGAAGCGGGGGGCAGGTCCTACAATGAGCAGTTCTTC. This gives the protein CASMEAGGRSYNEQFF.

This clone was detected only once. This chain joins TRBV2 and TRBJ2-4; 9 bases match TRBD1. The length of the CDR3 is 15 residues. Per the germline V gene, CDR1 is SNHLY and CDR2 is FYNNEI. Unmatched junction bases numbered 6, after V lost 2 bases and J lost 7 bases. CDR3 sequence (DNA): TGTGCCAGCAGTGAAACAACAGGGGGCAACAACATTCAGTACTTC. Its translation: CASSETTGGNNIQYF.

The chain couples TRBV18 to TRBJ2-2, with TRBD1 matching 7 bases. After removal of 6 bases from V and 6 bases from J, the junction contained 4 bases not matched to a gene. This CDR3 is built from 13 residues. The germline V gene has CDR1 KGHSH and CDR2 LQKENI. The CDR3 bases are TGTGCCAGCTCGCAGACAGGGCCCGGGGAGCTGTTTTTT. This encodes CASSQTGPGELFF.

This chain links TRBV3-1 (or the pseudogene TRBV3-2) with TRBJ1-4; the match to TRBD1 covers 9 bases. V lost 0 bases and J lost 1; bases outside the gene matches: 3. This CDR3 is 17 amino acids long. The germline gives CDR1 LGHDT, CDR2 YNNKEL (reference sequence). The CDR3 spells CASSQEGQGKTNEKLFF. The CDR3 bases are TGTGCCAGCAGCCAAGAGGGACAGGGAAAAACTAATGAAAAACTGTTTTTT.

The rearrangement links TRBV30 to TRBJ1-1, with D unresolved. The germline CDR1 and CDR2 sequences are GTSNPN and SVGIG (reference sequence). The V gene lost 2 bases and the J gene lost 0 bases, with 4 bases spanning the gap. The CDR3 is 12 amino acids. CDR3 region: CAWSQMNTEAFF. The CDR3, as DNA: TGTGCCTGGAGTCAGATGAACACTGAAGCTTTCTTT.

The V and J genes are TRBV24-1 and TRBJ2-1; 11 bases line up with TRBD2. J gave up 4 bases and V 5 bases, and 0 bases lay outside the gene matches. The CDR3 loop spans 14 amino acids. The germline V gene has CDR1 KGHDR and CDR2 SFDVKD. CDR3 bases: TGTGCCACCAGTGGACTAGCGGGGTACAATGAGCAGTTCTTC. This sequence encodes CATSGLAGYNEQFF.

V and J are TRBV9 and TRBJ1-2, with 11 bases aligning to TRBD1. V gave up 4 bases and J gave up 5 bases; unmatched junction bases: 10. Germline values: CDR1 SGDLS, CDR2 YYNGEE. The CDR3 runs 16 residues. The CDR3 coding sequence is TGTGCCAGCAGCACCTCCGGGACAGGGGGAGTATATGGCTACACCTTC. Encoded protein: CASSTSGTGGVYGYTF. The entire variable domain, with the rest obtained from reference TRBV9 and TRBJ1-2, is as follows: DSGVTQTPKHLITATGQRVTLRCSPRSGDLSVYWYQQSLDQGLQFLIQYYNGEERAKGNILERFSAQQFPDLHSELNLSSLELGDSALYFCASSTSGTGGVYGYTFGSGTRLTVV.

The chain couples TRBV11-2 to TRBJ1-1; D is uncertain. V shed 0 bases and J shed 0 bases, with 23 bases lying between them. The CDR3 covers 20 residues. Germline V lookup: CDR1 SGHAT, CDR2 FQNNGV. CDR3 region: CASSLEVPVAGKNLNTEAFF. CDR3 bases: TGTGCCAGCAGCTTAGAAGTTCCTGTGGCAGGCAAAAATTTGAACACTGAAGCTTTCTTT. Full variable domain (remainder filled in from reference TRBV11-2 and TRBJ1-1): EAGVAQSPRYKIIEKRQSVAFWCNPISGHATLYWYQQILGQGPKLLIQFQNNGVVDDSQLPKDRFSAERLKGVDSTLKIQPAKLEDSAVYLCASSLEVPVAGKNLNTEAFFGQGTRLTVV.

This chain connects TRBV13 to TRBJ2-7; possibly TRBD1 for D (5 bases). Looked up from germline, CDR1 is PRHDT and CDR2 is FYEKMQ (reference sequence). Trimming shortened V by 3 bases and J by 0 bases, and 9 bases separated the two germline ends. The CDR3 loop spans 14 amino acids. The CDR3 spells CASSLEGDSYEQYF. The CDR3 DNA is TGTGCCAGCAGCTTGGAAGGGGACTCCTACGAGCAGTACTTC.

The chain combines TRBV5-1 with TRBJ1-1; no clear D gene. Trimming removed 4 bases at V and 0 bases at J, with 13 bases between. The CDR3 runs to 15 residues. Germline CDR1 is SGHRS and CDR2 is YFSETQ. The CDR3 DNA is TGCGCCAGCAGCCTGGTTAGCAGTTTGAACACTGAAGCTTTCTTT. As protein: CASSLVSSLNTEAFF.

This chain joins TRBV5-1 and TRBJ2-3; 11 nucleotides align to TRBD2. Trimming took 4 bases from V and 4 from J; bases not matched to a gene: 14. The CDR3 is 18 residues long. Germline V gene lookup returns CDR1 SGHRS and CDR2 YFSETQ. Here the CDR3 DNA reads TGCGCCAGCAGCCCCCCGCCTAGCGGGGGGATTGGGGCAGATACGCAGTATTTT. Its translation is CASSPPPSGGIGADTQYF.

The CDR3: CASSLRLDDQDTQYF. The CDR3 DNA is TGTGCCAGCAGCTTACGACTAGACGATCAGGATACGCAGTATTTT. The chain uses TRBV7-3 and TRBJ2-3, with TRBD2 as a possible D gene (6 bases). Germline V gives CDR1 SGHTA, CDR2 FQGTGA. V shed 2 bases and J shed 6 bases, with 15 bases lying between them. CDR3 length equals 15 residues.

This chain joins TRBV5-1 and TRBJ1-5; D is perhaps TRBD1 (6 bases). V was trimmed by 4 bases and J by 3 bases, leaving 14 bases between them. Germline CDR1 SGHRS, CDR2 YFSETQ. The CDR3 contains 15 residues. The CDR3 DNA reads TGCGCCAGCAGCCCGGGACAAGCCCCCAATCAGCCCCAGCATTTT. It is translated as CASSPGQAPNQPQHF.

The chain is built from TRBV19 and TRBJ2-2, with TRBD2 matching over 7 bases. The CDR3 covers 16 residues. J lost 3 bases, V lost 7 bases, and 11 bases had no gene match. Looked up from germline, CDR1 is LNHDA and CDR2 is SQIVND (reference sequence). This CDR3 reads CASNSLGRGDTGELFF. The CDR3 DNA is TGTGCCAGTAATTCGTTGGGACGGGGGGACACCGGGGAGCTGTTTTTT.

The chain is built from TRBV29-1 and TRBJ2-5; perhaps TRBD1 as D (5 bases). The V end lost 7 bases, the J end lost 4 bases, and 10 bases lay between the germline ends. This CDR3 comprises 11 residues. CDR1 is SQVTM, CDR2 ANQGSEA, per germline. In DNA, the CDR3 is TGCAGCGGTGGGGCCTTAGAGACCCAGTACTTC. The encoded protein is CSGGALETQYF.

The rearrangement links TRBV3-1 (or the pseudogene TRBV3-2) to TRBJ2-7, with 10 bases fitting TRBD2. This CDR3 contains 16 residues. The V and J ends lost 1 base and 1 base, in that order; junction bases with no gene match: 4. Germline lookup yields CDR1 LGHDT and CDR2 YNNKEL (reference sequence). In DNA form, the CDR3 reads TGTGCCAGCAGCCAAGGTCTTAGCGGGGGGTCCTACGAGCAGTACTTC. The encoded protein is CASSQGLSGGSYEQYF.

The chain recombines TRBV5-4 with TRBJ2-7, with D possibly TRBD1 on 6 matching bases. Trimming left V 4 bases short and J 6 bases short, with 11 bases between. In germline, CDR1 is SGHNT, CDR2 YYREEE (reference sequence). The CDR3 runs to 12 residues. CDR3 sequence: CASSPVGGEQYF. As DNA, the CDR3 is TGTGCCAGCAGCCCAGTAGGGGGCGAGCAGTACTTC.

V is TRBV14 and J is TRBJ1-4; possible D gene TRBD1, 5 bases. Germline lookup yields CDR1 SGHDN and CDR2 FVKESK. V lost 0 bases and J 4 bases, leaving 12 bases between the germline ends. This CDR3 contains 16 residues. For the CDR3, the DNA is TGTGCCAGCAGCCAAGATGGAGGGACGTTTAATGAAAAACTGTTTTTT. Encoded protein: CASSQDGGTFNEKLFF.